These 26 T cell receptor beta chains were sequenced from one sample in a study of vaccination effects on CD4 cells after COVID-19. These receptors are not linked to any known antigen. Sequenced by immunoSEQ multiplex PCR; TCRdb stores in-frame clones only, minus some. The repertoire holds fewer than 55,000 clones, with 79% as singletons. Antigen-specific CD4+ T cells expanded by the ViraFEST assay with viral peptide pools were then sequenced. Isolating CD4+ T cells followed less than 11 days of culture. Prior SARS-CoV-2 infection was absent in the vaccine recipients, as shown by negative nucleocapsid antibodies. Sample: CD4+ T cells from PBMCs cultured with HCoV-OC43 spike peptides, taken before COVID-19 vaccination. The subset denotes: HCoV-OC43 spike overlapping peptide pool stimulation. All receptors come from a human donor who received a COVID-19 vaccine.

A single count supports this clone. The V gene is TRBV7-2, the J gene TRBJ2-5; tentatively, D is TRBD1 or TRBD2 (5 bases each). This CDR3 is built from 15 residues. Trimming pared 1 base from V and 4 bases from J, leaving 13 bases between. Looked up from germline, CDR1 is SGHTA and CDR2 is FQGNSA. CDR3 sequence reads: CASSLVPRGLETQYF. The DNA for the CDR3 is TGTGCCAGCAGCTTAGTGCCGAGGGGTTTAGAGACCCAGTACTTC.

This clone was detected once. This chain joins TRBV3-1 (or the pseudogene TRBV3-2) and TRBJ1-3; D remains unclear. Trimming took 2 bases from V and 0 from J, leaving 14 bases between them. Germline CDR1 is LGHDT and CDR2 is YNNKEL (reference sequence). The length of the CDR3 is 17 residues. Written as DNA, the CDR3 is TGTGCCAGCAGCCAACGTTCGCCTCACGGCTCTGGAAACACCATATATTTT. This encodes CASSQRSPHGSGNTIYF.

This sequence joins TRBV12-5 and TRBJ2-5, with a weak D call TRBD1 (8 bases). The V gene's germline CDR1 is LGHNT and CDR2 FRNRAP. CDR3 length equals 15 residues. V was shortened by 6 bases and J by 5 bases, with 19 bases between the two germline ends. As DNA, the CDR3 is TGTGCTAGTGGGACGAAATACAGGGGGGGGGAGACCCAGTACTTC. This sequence encodes CASGTKYRGGETQYF.

V and J are TRBV28 and TRBJ1-2; the D gene is possibly TRBD1 (5 bases). The ends were cut back, 6 bases at V and 8 bases at J, with 16 bases in the middle. The germline V gene encodes CDR1 MDHEN and CDR2 SYDVKM. The CDR3 length is 13 residues. In DNA, the CDR3 is TGTGCCAGCAGCGCCTCTACAGGACGGGGCTACACCTTC. As protein: CASSASTGRGYTF.

The gene calls are TRBV18 and TRBJ1-6, with D perhaps matching TRBD1 (5 bases). Deletions cut 6 bases from V and 5 bases from J, with 20 bases between. The CDR3 runs 17 residues. CDR1 is KGHSH and CDR2 is LQKENI in the germline V gene. CDR3 region: CASSRGQLGQNNSPLHF. For the CDR3, the DNA is TGTGCCAGCTCGCGTGGACAATTAGGACAAAATAATTCACCCCTCCACTTT.

CDR3 sequence: CATSDQPGTSDAGELFF. The CDR3 region has the DNA TGTGCCACCAGTGACCAGCCCGGGACTAGTGACGCCGGGGAGCTGTTTTTT. The chain has TRBV24-1 and TRBJ2-2, with TRBD2 matching 8 bases. V lost 4 bases, J lost 6 bases, and 12 bases stayed unmatched. Germline V gene sequence: CDR1 KGHDR, CDR2 SFDVKD. The length of the CDR3 is 17 residues.

The rearrangement uses TRBV6-5 and TRBJ1-2, with 12 bases aligning to TRBD1. The V and J ends lost 7 bases and 8 bases, in that order; junction bases with no gene match: 11. The CDR3 is 15 residues long. Per germline, CDR1 MNHEY and CDR2 SVGAGI. The CDR3 here is CASISAGTGGRGYTF. As DNA, the CDR3 is TGTGCCAGCATTTCCGCCGGGACAGGGGGCCGGGGCTACACCTTC.

The V and J genes are TRBV14 and TRBJ2-3; tentative D call: TRBD2 (5 bases). CDR3 length: 14 residues. Trimming pared 4 bases from V and 0 bases from J, leaving 8 bases between. Germline V gene data show CDR1 as SGHDN and CDR2 as FVKESK. The CDR3: CASSPRGSTDTQYF. In DNA form, the CDR3 reads TGTGCCAGCAGCCCTCGGGGTAGCACAGATACGCAGTATTTT.

The chain employs TRBV24-1 and TRBJ2-2; no firm D call. CDR1 and CDR2 from the germline V gene are KGHDR and SFDVKD. This CDR3 comprises 16 residues. V was shortened by 3 bases and J by 0 bases, with 10 bases between the two germline ends. CDR3 in amino acids: CATSDKRSANTGELFF. CDR3 DNA: TGTGCCACCAGTGATAAAAGGTCAGCGAACACCGGGGAGCTGTTTTTT.

V is TRBV6-6 and J is TRBJ1-3; D unclear. CDR1 MNHNY and CDR2 SVGAGI come from the germline V gene (reference sequence). V lost 4 bases to trimming and J lost 0 bases, with 10 bases between them. CDR3 length: 15 residues. The CDR3: CASSSLTNSGNTIYF. The CDR3 DNA sequence: TGTGCCAGCAGTTCGTTGACCAACTCTGGAAACACCATATATTTT.

This clone was seen just once. The J gene is TRBJ2-6, the V gene TRBV25-1; D is undetermined. The germline V gene encodes CDR1 MGHDK and CDR2 SYGVNS. V was pared by 3 bases and J by 9 bases, with 6 bases between. This CDR3 has 12 residues. CDR3: CASSEAGNVLTF. CDR3 sequence (DNA): TGTGCCAGCAGTGAGGCAGGCAACGTCCTGACTTTC.

V usage is TRBV6-5 and J usage is TRBJ2-1; D might be TRBD2 (7 bases). The CDR3 sequence is 13 residues long. The V and J ends lost 6 bases and 9 bases respectively, with 15 bases between them. Germline values: CDR1 MNHEY, CDR2 SVGAGI. CDR3 in amino acids: CASSRGGRGEQFF. The CDR3 region has the DNA TGTGCCAGCAGCCGAGGGGGGAGGGGTGAGCAGTTCTTC.

V is TRBV4-1 and J is TRBJ1-4; a possible D gene is TRBD1 (6 bases). Trimming removed 2 bases at V and 8 bases at J, with 21 bases between. This CDR3 contains 17 residues. Germline CDR1 and CDR2: MGHRA and YSYEKL. As DNA, the CDR3 is TGCGCCAGCAGCCAAAGCTTTCTCGGGGGCGCGTGGGAAAAACTGTTTTTT. Translation gives CASSQSFLGGAWEKLFF.

Only a few counts were recorded for this clone. This rearrangement joins TRBV19 to TRBJ1-1; D is unresolved. Germline V lookup: CDR1 LNHDA, CDR2 SQIVND (reference sequence). Between the trimmed V and J ends, which lost 5 bases and 5 bases, there was a span of 12 bases. The length of the CDR3 is 13 residues. CDR3 amino acids: CASSSPWETEAFF. CDR3 DNA: TGTGCCAGTAGTTCACCCTGGGAGACTGAAGCTTTCTTT.

The chain links TRBV7-3 to TRBJ2-6, with a tentative D call TRBD2 (5 bases). Germline CDR1 is SGHTA and CDR2 is FQGTGA. This CDR3 region has 18 residues. V lost 5 bases and J lost 0, with 17 bases in between. The DNA of the CDR3 is TGTGCCAGCAGCCCCCGTGAAGGGAGCACCTCTGGGGCCAACGTCCTGACTTTC. This translates into CASSPREGSTSGANVLTF. Full variable domain (missing parts from reference TRBV7-3 and TRBJ2-6): GAGVSQTPSNKVTEKGKYVELRCDPISGHTALYWYRQSLGQGPEFLIYFQGTGAADDSGLPNDRFFAVRPEGSVSTLKIQRTERGDSAVYLCASSPREGSTSGANVLTFGAGSRLTVL.

V is TRBV7-2 and J is TRBJ2-2; TRBD2 is a possible D gene (5 bases). Germline CDR1 is SGHTA and CDR2 is FQGNSA. CDR3 size: 14 residues. Trimming shortened V by 7 bases and J by 1 base, and 10 bases separated the two germline ends. The CDR3 nucleotides read TGTGCCAGCACCCCGGACTGGAACACCGGGGAGCTGTTTTTT. It codes for CASTPDWNTGELFF.

In its sample, this clone was seen once. V and J are TRBV30 and TRBJ2-5; a possible D gene is TRBD1 (7 bases). Germline CDR1 and CDR2: GTSNPN and SVGIG (reference sequence). The length of the CDR3 is 15 residues. V was clipped by 1 base and J by 7 bases, with 19 bases between them. In DNA form, the CDR3 reads TGTGCCTGGAGTGCACTAAGACAGGGAGGCGGGACCCAGTACTTC. Its protein product is CAWSALRQGGGTQYF.

The gene calls are TRBV6-5 and TRBJ2-7, with TRBD1 as a possible D gene (6 bases). CDR3 length equals 13 residues. Germline loops: CDR1 MNHEY, CDR2 SVGAGI. V lost 5 bases to trimming and J lost 5 bases, with 13 bases between them. In DNA, the CDR3 is TGTGCCAGCAGTCTGGCAGGGGCCAACGAGCAGTACGTC. Its protein is CASSLAGANEQYV.

V is TRBV6-6 and J is TRBJ2-7; 7 bases fit TRBD2. There are 12 residues in the CDR3. Germline CDR1 reads MNHNY; CDR2 reads SVGAGI (reference sequence). With V trimmed by 6 bases and J by 1 base, 0 bases remained unmatched. CDR3 sequence reads: CASRGGSYEQYV. The CDR3 coding sequence is TGTGCCAGCAGGGGAGGGTCCTACGAGCAGTACGTC.

The CDR3 spells CATDPGQPNTEAFF. The CDR3 DNA follows: TGTGCCACAGACCCCGGCCAGCCGAACACTGAAGCTTTCTTT. The chain recombines TRBV19 with TRBJ1-1; D gene unclear. V shed 10 bases and J shed 1 base, with 16 bases lying between them. The CDR3 has 14 residues. Germline-derived CDR1 and CDR2 are LNHDA and SQIVND (reference sequence).

This clone was found once. The genes are TRBV5-4 and TRBJ2-3; D remains unclear. Trimming pared 2 bases from V and 4 bases from J, leaving 26 bases between. Germline CDR1 and CDR2: SGHNT and YYREEE (reference sequence). The CDR3 covers 19 residues. The CDR3 is CASSFAQGDNFYSADTQYF. The CDR3 coding sequence is TGTGCCAGCAGCTTTGCTCAAGGAGACAATTTTTATTCCGCAGATACGCAGTATTTT.

This rearrangement joins TRBV7-3 to TRBJ2-1, with 9 bases fitting TRBD1. The V and J ends lost 5 bases and 3 bases, in that order; junction bases with no gene match: 5. The germline gives CDR1 SGHTA, CDR2 FQGTGA. The CDR3 length is 15 residues. The CDR3 bases are TGTGCCAGCAGCGCTCCGGGACAGGGCTACAATGAGCAGTTCTTC. It encodes CASSAPGQGYNEQFF.

V gene TRBV5-1 combines with J gene TRBJ2-3, with a possible D match to TRBD1 (7 bases). This CDR3 has 13 residues. V was shortened by 9 bases and J by 7 bases, with 18 bases between the two germline ends. Germline V gene data show CDR1 as SGHRS and CDR2 as YFSETQ. CDR3 in DNA: TGCGCCACCTCAGGGGGGACACTATATACGCAGTATTTT. Translated, it gives CATSGGTLYTQYF.

The chain employs TRBV11-1 and TRBJ1-1; D gene unclear. CDR3 size: 16 residues. Per the germline V gene, CDR1 is SGHAT and CDR2 is FQDESV (reference sequence). Trimming took 1 base from V and 10 from J, leaving 22 bases between them. This CDR3 reads CASSLVYGEGIGRAFF. In DNA form, the CDR3 reads TGTGCCAGCAGCTTAGTATACGGGGAGGGTATAGGACGAGCTTTCTTT.

This chain connects TRBV2 to TRBJ2-7; D uncertain. The ends were cut back, 4 bases at V and 5 bases at J, with 6 bases in the middle. Germline-derived CDR1 and CDR2 are SNHLY and FYNNEI. CDR3 length: 11 residues. This CDR3 reads CASSGRHEQYV. CDR3 sequence (DNA): TGTGCCAGCAGTGGGAGACACGAGCAGTACGTC.

The chain recombines TRBV20-1 with TRBJ2-5; no clear D gene. The CDR3 spans 10 residues. From germline, CDR1 is DFQATT and CDR2 SNEGSKA (reference sequence). V dropped 3 bases and J dropped 5 bases, with 4 bases sitting between them. The CDR3 loop is CSASSETQYF. CDR3 nucleotides: TGCAGTGCTAGTAGCGAGACCCAGTACTTC.